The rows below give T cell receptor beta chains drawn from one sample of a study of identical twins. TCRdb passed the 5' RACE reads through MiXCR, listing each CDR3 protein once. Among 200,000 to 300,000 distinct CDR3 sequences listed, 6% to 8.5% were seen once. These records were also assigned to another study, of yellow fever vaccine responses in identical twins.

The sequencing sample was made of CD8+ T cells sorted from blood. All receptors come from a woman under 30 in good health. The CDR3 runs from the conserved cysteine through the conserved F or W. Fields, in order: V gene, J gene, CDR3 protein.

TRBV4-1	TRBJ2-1	CASSQVPRDSFNEQFF
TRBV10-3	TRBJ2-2	CAISESMVAGGLNTGELFF
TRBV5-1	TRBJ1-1	CASSSLWENTEAFF
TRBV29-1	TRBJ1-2	CSVEEGGRGYGYTF
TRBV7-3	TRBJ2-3	CASTERGGGSTDTQYF
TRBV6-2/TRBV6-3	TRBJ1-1	CASSLGAEEAFF
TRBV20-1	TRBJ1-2	CSARLGQGTDTF
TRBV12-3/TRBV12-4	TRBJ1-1	CASRPDSWGANTEAFF
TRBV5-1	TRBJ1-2	CASSLVGDLYGYTF
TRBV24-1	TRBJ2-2	CATSDRANTGELFF
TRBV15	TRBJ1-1	CATSKQKGWGANTEAFF
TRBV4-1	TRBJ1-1	CASSQGSRDTEAFF
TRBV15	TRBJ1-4	CATNLSGVEKLFF
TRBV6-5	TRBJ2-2	CASSYSSTGELFF
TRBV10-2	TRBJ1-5	CASSEWPGTGDDQPQHF
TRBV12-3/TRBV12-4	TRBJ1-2	CASSLVGAGYINYGYTF
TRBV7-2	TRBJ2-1	CASSSELAGYVEQFF
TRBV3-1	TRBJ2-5	CASSQGGAVETQYF
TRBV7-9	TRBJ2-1	CASSKTGLVYEQFF
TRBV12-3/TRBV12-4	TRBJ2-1	CASSSREAGVTYNEQFF
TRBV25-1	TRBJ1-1	CASSSSENTEAFF
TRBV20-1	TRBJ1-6	CSARTGGSNSPLHF
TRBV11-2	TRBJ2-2	CASSGGHGELFF
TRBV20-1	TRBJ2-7	CSASPDTGIFYEQYF
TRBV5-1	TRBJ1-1	CASSSSTGQNEAFF
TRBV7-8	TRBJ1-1	CASSSGTFEAFF
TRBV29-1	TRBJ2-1	CSVWTSGGPGYNEQFF
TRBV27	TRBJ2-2	CASSLFRDTGELFF
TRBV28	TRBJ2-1	CASSYANPYNEQFF
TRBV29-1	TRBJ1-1	CSVGRDGPNTEAFF
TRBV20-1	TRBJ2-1	CSASIMGGGTDEQFF
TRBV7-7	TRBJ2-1	CASSQEPGLAGGPANEQFF
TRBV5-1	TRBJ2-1	CASTGIGNEQFF
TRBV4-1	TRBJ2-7	CASRGDGPSYEQYF
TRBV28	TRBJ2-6	CASSFGYVLTF
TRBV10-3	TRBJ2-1	CVTRLGGWDNEQFF
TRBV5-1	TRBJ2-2	CASSPDTGELFF
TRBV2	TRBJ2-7	CASSDTGFSYEQYF
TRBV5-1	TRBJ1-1	CASSYRGPDTEAFF
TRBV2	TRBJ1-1	CASSELDGNTEAFF